The sequence of this T cell receptor beta chain was determined in a study of technical replicates of blood from several donors. Clones were sequenced by immunoSEQ multiplex PCR, and TCRdb holds only the in-frame ones, with some missing. In the table there are tens of thousands of clones, roughly 94% of which are singletons. Trimming took 7 bases from V and 1 from J; bases not matched to a gene: 5. The CDR3 sequence is 15 residues long. Germline CDR1 and CDR2: LNHDA and SQIVND (reference sequence). The TCR originated in a human donor in good health. The chain uses TRBV19 and TRBJ1-5; 9 bases fit TRBD1. What was sequenced was T cells isolated from PBMCs. The CDR3, as DNA: TGTGCCAGTATCCCGACAGGGGGAAGCAATCAGCCCCAGCATTTT. It specifies CASIPTGGSNQPQHF.